A single sample is the source of the 20 T cell receptor beta chains below, sequenced in a study of monozygotic twins with inflammatory bowel disease. From its re-call of the 5' RACE reads, TCRdb lists each CDR3 protein once, without DNA. The table for this sample gives fewer than 350,000 distinct CDR3 sequences. Sequenced material: blood. The receptors derive from a human donor with ulcerative colitis or Crohn's disease, or a healthy co-twin of an affected twin (not recorded which).

CDR3 sequence reads: CASRDGTGSGNQPQHF. This chain joins TRBV27 and TRBJ1-5; no DNA is available, so the TRBD1 call from TCRdb remains unchecked. The germline gives CDR1 MNHEY, CDR2 SMNVEV (reference sequence). The CDR3 is 16 residues long.

This chain uses TRBV6-1 with TRBJ2-3; absent DNA, TCRdb's TRBD1 call cannot be checked. Germline CDR1 MNHNS, CDR2 SASEGT. There are 13 residues in the CDR3. The CDR3 loop is CASSERTRDTQYF.

The chain combines TRBV7-2 with TRBJ2-5; as DNA is missing, the TRBD2 call by TCRdb cannot be tested. This CDR3 is 17 amino acids long. CDR1 is SGHTA, CDR2 FQGNSA, per germline. The CDR3 loop is CASSYTIGRGIQETQYF.

The chain is built from TRBV10-3 and TRBJ1-1; TCRdb outputs TRBD1, but without DNA this stays unchecked. CDR3 length: 13 amino acids. Germline V lookup: CDR1 ENHRY, CDR2 SYGVKD. The CDR3 region is CAIGKGAGTEAFF.

The V and J genes are TRBV4-1 and TRBJ2-1; TCRdb indicates TRBD1, and absent DNA this call remains unverified. The CDR3 is 18 residues long. Looked up from germline, CDR1 is MGHRA and CDR2 is YSYEKL. CDR3 sequence: CASSQLGSPGFAYNEQFF.

The J gene is TRBJ2-7, the V gene TRBV3-1; the D gene TCRdb calls, TRBD1, cannot be checked with no DNA. The CDR3 covers 13 residues. From germline, CDR1 is LGHDT and CDR2 YNNKEL (reference sequence). This CDR3 is CASSPRGTYEQYF.

The rearrangement uses TRBV27 and TRBJ1-5. The length of the CDR3 is 12 residues. Germline loops: CDR1 MNHEY, CDR2 SMNVEV (reference sequence). The CDR3 protein is CASSGSNQPQHF.

The chain carries TRBV19 and TRBJ1-1. This CDR3 contains 16 residues. Germline CDR1 reads LNHDA; CDR2 reads SQIVND (reference sequence). The CDR3 here is CATVKAAPALNTEAFF.

This CDR3 reads CSATGLAGVLYNEQFF. The chain has TRBV20-1 and TRBJ2-1; without DNA, the TCRdb call of TRBD2 cannot be checked. This CDR3 contains 16 residues. Per germline, CDR1 DFQATT and CDR2 SNEGSKA (reference sequence).

The chain joins TRBV10-3 to TRBJ1-2. CDR1 is ENHRY, CDR2 SYGVKD, per germline. The CDR3 is 13 amino acids. The CDR3 protein is CAISPSGTHGYTF.

The V call is TRBV20-1, the J call TRBJ2-5. The CDR3 spans 14 residues. Germline CDR1 and CDR2: DFQATT and SNEGSKA (reference sequence). CDR3 sequence: CSARLSENQETQYF.

The V gene is TRBV5-1, the J gene TRBJ2-3; TCRdb names TRBD1, which stays unverified in the absence of DNA. In germline, CDR1 is SGHRS, CDR2 YFSETQ. The CDR3 has 12 residues. The CDR3 region is CASMGTVNTQYF.

The chain has TRBV6-5 and TRBJ1-2. There are 13 residues in the CDR3. The germline gives CDR1 MNHEY, CDR2 SVGAGI. The CDR3 sequence: CASLGERSYGYTF.

The chain couples TRBV6-2 or TRBV6-3 to TRBJ1-1; no DNA is available, so the TRBD1 call from TCRdb remains unchecked. CDR3 length: 16 amino acids. From germline, CDR1 is MNHEY and CDR2 SVGEGT. The CDR3 reads CASNPLGGRGRPEAFF.

This sequence joins TRBV7-9 and TRBJ1-1. Germline V gene lookup returns CDR1 SEHNR and CDR2 FQNEAQ (reference sequence). The CDR3 is 13 amino acids. The CDR3 loop reads CASSLARSGEAFF.

The chain combines TRBV7-9 with TRBJ2-1. CDR1 SEHNR and CDR2 FQNEAQ come from the germline V gene (reference sequence). This CDR3 is built from 14 residues. This CDR3 is CASSLEDSTNEQFF.

The V call is TRBV28, the J call TRBJ2-7; TCRdb returns TRBD2, unconfirmable since there is no DNA. The CDR3 is 16 amino acids. From germline, CDR1 is MDHEN and CDR2 SYDVKM. CDR3 amino acids: CASSFSTLADTYEQYF.

CDR3 in amino acids: CASSGKGDWDTIYF. The J gene is TRBJ1-3, the V gene TRBV7-9. This CDR3 has 14 amino acids. Germline V gene sequence: CDR1 SEHNR, CDR2 FQNEAQ (reference sequence).

This rearrangement joins TRBV5-4 to TRBJ2-1; the TRBD2 assignment by TCRdb is unverifiable without DNA. The CDR3 spans 19 residues. Germline CDR1 reads SGHNT; CDR2 reads YYREEE (reference sequence). The CDR3 spells CASSLSYRSLLDGYNEQFF.

V and J are TRBV9 and TRBJ2-5; with no DNA, the TCRdb D assignment of TRBD2 cannot be verified. Per germline, CDR1 SGDLS and CDR2 YYNGEE. The CDR3 length is 13 residues. This chain's CDR3 is CASSPRLEETQYF.